This record concerns one TCR beta chain sequence. Its binding antigen is unknown. No clone much larger than this one lies a single base away; base qualities are absent. The library was prepared using the immunoSEQ multiplex PCR assay. The clones in this table, taken by TCRdb from immuneACCESS, are in-frame only. Not every clone is retained; where verified, under half of the shortfall comes from an unresolved V gene, and the cause of the rest is unknown. The sample table shows some 25,000 clones, and 82% are seen once. The ten largest clones capture less than 30% of the sample. From cysteine to phenylalanine, the CDR3 is 18 amino acids long. Only CDR3 DNA is held: 54 bases, read in frame from base 1. From the germline V gene, CDR1 is SGHTA and CDR2 is FQGNSA. V loses 1 base at its end and J loses 4 bases; junction bases beyond the gene matches: 12. The data were taken from a study of control samples from healthy donors and cancer patients (dated by TCRdb to the early 2020s).

This receptor was identified in a man aged 60 to 75 with colorectal cancer. Here the chain combines TRBV7-2 and TRBJ1-5; 8 junctional bases match TRBD1. The sequencing sample was made of PBMCs. The DNA sequence is TGTGCCAGCAGCTTAGGCGTTCTCCCGGGACAGGCAAATCAGCCCCAGCATTTT. It translates as CASSLGVLPGQANQPQHF. Here the CDR3 is joined to the reference TRBV7-2 and TRBJ1-5 genes, and the full variable domain is: GAGVSQSPSNKVTEKGKDVELRCDPISGHTALYWYRQSLGQGLEFLIYFQGNSAPDKSGLPSDRFSAERTGGSVSTLTIQRTQQEDSAVYLCASSLGVLPGQANQPQHFGDGTRLSIL.